The 5 T cell receptor beta chains below all came from one sample that was sequenced in a study of response to subunit inactivated influenza vaccine. Each CDR3 protein gets one entry after TCRdb re-called the RT-PCR reads with MiXCR. The sample records about 520,000 distinct CDR3 sequences, over 25% being singletons. Sequencing was performed on CD4+ T cells sorted from PBMCs, taken roughly 5 days after vaccination. The receptors come from a man aged 45-65 years who received an inactivated influenza vaccine.

The J gene is TRBJ2-7, the V gene TRBV27, with 10 positions matching TRBD2. The germline V gene encodes CDR1 MNHEY and CDR2 SMNVEV (reference sequence). J gave up 0 bases and V 1 base, and 6 bases lay outside the gene matches. The CDR3 totals 17 residues. CDR3 protein: CASSLFYSGGPSYEQYF. The DNA of the CDR3 is TGTGCCAGCAGTTTATTTTATAGCGGGGGGCCCTCCTACGAGCAGTACTTC.

A few counts support this clonotype. The rearrangement joins TRBV14 to TRBJ2-5; D gene unclear. This CDR3 is 15 amino acids long. V gave up 1 base and J gave up 7 bases, with 16 bases separating them. Germline values: CDR1 SGHDN, CDR2 FVKESK. The DNA for the CDR3 is TGTGCCAGCAGCCAAGTCACGGCCCCCACGTGGACCCAGTACTTC. Protein: CASSQVTAPTWTQYF.

This chain joins TRBV20-1 and TRBJ2-5; 8 bases are a match to TRBD1. Germline V gene lookup returns CDR1 DFQATT and CDR2 SNEGSKA (reference sequence). The CDR3 has 13 amino acids. Trimming removed 5 bases from V and 4 bases from J; junction bases left unmatched: 6. CDR3 in DNA: TGCAGTGCTCAAACAGGGGGACGAGAGACCCAGTACTTC. Protein sequence: CSAQTGGRETQYF.

The chain carries TRBV7-9 and TRBJ2-3; TRBD1 matches at 8 bases. The V gene end was trimmed by 4 bases and the J gene end by 2 bases; junction bases not matched to a gene: 5. Germline assignment: CDR1 SEHNR and CDR2 FQNEAQ (reference sequence). The CDR3 totals 15 residues. CDR3 loop: CASSSGQDLTDTQYF. CDR3 nucleotides: TGTGCCAGCAGCTCGGGACAGGATCTCACAGATACGCAGTATTTT.

This rearrangement joins TRBV5-1 to TRBJ1-3; perhaps TRBD1 as D (5 bases). Germline lookup yields CDR1 SGHRS and CDR2 YFSETQ. Trimming took off 2 bases at V and 4 bases at J, with 10 bases between the two ends. The CDR3 has 14 residues. The CDR3 DNA is TGCGCCAGCAGCTTTGGGGGTACCGGAAACACCATATATTTT. Encoded protein: CASSFGGTGNTIYF.